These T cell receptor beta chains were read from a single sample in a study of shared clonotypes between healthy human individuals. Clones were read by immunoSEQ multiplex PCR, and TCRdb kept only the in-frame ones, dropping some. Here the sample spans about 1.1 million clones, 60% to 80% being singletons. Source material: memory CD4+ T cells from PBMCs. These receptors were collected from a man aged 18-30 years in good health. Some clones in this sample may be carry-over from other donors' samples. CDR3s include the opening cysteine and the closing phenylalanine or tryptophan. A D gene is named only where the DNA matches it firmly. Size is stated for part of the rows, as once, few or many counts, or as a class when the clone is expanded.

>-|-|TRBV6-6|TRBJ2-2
TGTGCCAGCAGTTACACCGGGACCAGCCACGGGGAGCTGTTTTTT
CASSYTGTSHGELFF
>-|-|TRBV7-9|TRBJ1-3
TGTGCCAGCAGCTTACCCTCGGGCAACGTAAATGGAAACACCATATATTTT
CASSLPSGNVNGNTIYF
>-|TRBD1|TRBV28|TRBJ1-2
TGTGCCAGCAGTCCTACAGGGGCGACAATCTATGGCTACACCTTC
CASSPTGATIYGYTF
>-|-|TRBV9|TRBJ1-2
TGTGCCAGCAGCCCTAGTATCGACGGGAACTATGGCTACACCTTC
CASSPSIDGNYGYTF
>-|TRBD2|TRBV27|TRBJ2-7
TGTGCCAGCAAAAGGGGAGGGACGTCCTACGAGCAGTACTTC
CASKRGGTSYEQYF
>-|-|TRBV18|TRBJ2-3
TGTGCCAGCTCACTCCTTTCGGTTGGAGGGGGCGATACGCAGTATTTT
CASSLLSVGGGDTQYF
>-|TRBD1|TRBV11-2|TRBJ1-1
TGTGCCAGCAGCCTCCGGGACAGAGCCGAAGCTTTCTTT
CASSLRDRAEAFF
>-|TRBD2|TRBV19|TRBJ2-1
TGTGCCAGTACAGGAGCGGGAGAGATTGAGCAGTTCTTC
CASTGAGEIEQFF
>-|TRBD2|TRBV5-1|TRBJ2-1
TGCGCCAGCAGCTCTAGCGGAGCGACCTACAATGAGCAGTTCTTC
CASSSSGATYNEQFF
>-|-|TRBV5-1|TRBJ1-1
TGCGCCAGCAGTCCCCAACAAACCAACACTGAAGCTTTCTTT
CASSPQQTNTEAFF
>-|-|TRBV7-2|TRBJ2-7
TGTGCCAGCAGCCCCGCTGGGACCAGGGGCCAAAACGAGCAGTACTTC
CASSPAGTRGQNEQYF
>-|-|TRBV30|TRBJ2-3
TGTGCCTGGAGTGTTGGGCGGTCTAGCACAGATACGCAGTATTTT
CAWSVGRSSTDTQYF
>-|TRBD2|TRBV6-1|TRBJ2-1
TGTGCCAGCAGTGAAGGGATAGCGGGATTCAATGAGCAGTTCTTC
CASSEGIAGFNEQFF
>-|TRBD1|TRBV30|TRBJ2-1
TGTGCCTGGAGTCCCGTGGGACAGGCTAAGAATGAGCAGTTCTTC
CAWSPVGQAKNEQFF
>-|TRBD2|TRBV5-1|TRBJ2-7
TGCGCCAGCAGCTTAATATGGGTTGCGGGAGCGGTCTACGAGCAGTACTTC
CASSLIWVAGAVYEQYF
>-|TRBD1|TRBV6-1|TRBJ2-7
TGTGCCAGCAGTGCCCGGGACAGGGGGTCTGGTTTCTACGAGCAGTACTTC
CASSARDRGSGFYEQYF
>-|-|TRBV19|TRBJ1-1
TGTGCCAGTAGCCGCACCACGAACACTGAAGCTTTCTTT
CASSRTTNTEAFF
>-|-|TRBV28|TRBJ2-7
TGTGCCAGCAGTGGGAGCTCCTCAATAACCTACTACGAGCAGTACTTC
CASSGSSSITYYEQYF
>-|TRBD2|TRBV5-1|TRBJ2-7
TGCGCCAGCAGCTTTCTAGCGGGAGCAGACGAGCAGTACTTC
CASSFLAGADEQYF
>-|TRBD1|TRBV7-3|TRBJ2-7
TGTGCCAGCAGCTTAGGAGGGACAGGGCCCTCCGAGCAGTACTTC
CASSLGGTGPSEQYF
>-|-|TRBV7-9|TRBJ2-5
TGTGCCAGCAGCCAAAACCCGACTAGGGGGCCAGAGACCCAGTACTTC
CASSQNPTRGPETQYF
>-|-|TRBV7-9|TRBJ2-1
TGTGCCAGCAGCGCAGAGTACAATGAGCAGTTCTTC
CASSAEYNEQFF
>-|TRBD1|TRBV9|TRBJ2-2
TGTGCCAGCAGCGGACCGGGACAGGGTACCGGGGAGCTGTTTTTT
CASSGPGQGTGELFF
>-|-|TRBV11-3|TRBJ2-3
TGTGCCAGCAGCCTCGCCTCTAGCACAGATACGCAGTATTTT
CASSLASSTDTQYF
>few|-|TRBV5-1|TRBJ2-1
TGCGCCAGCAGCACCCAGACCCCACATGAGCAGTTCTTC
CASSTQTPHEQFF
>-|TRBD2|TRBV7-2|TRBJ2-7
TGTGCCAGCAGCTTAGGACTAGCGGGGCTCGGCGGGCAGTACTTC
CASSLGLAGLGGQYF
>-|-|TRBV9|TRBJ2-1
TGTGCCAGCAGCCCGAGCCCAGCGAGAGAGCAGTTCTTC
CASSPSPAREQFF
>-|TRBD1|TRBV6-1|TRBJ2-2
TGTGCCAGCAGTGCGGACAGGGTCCCCGGGGAGCTGTTTTTT
CASSADRVPGELFF
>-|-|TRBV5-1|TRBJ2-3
TGCGCCAGCAGCACAGGGACTACCGATGATACGCAGTATTTT
CASSTGTTDDTQYF
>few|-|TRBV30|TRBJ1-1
TGTGCCTGGGGGGGGAAAGACACTGAAGCTTTCTTT
CAWGGKDTEAFF
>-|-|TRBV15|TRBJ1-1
TGTGCCACCAGCAAAGATACGGTACAGATCAACACTGAAGCTTTCTTT
CATSKDTVQINTEAFF
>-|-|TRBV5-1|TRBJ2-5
TGCGCCAGCAGCCCCCAGCGGGCCCCCCAAGAGACCCAGTACTTC
CASSPQRAPQETQYF
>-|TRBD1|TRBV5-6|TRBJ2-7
TGTGCCAGCGGACAGGGAGAGGACGAGCAGTACTTC
CASGQGEDEQYF
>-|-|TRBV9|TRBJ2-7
TGTGCCAGCAGCGTTGAGGGAAGCAGCTCCTACGAGCAGTACTTC
CASSVEGSSSYEQYF
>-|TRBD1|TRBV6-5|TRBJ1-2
TGTGCCAGCAGTTCTGGACAGGGGTATGGCTACACCTTC
CASSSGQGYGYTF
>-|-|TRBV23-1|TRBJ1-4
TGCGCCAGCGGAAGGGTCCCGCCGCCTGAGGAACTGTTTTTT
CASGRVPPPEELFF
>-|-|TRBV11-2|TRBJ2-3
TGTGCCAGCAGCGTATCGGCTAGCACAGATACGCAGTATTTT
CASSVSASTDTQYF
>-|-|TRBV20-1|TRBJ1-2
TGCAGTGCTAGGTACGGCTACACCTTC
CSARYGYTF
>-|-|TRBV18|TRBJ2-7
TGTGCCAGCTCACCTGAGGCGGGGAGCGAGCAGTACTTC
CASSPEAGSEQYF
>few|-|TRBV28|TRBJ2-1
TGTGCCAGCATGGTCGGAGGGGACTCCGCTTACAATGAGCAGTTCTTC
CASMVGGDSAYNEQFF
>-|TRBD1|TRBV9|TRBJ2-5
TGTGCCAGCAGCCCAGGGGGCGGGGTCGAAGGGACCCAGTACTTC
CASSPGGGVEGTQYF
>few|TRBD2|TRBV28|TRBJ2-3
TGTGCCAGCAGCCTCAGGTTAGCGGGAGGGATTAGCACAGATACGCAGTATTTT
CASSLRLAGGISTDTQYF
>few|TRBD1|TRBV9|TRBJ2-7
TGTGCCAGCAGCGTAGGACAGGGGGCCTACGAGCAGTACTTC
CASSVGQGAYEQYF
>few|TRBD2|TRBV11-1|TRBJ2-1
TGTGCCAGCAGCCTAGGACTAGCGGGCACCAATGAGCAGTTCTTC
CASSLGLAGTNEQFF
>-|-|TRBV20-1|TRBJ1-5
TGCAGTGCTAGAGATGGGCAGCCCCAGCATTTT
CSARDGQPQHF
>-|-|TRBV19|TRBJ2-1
TGTGCCAGTAGTCCCAGCGGGCCTTACAATGAGCAGTTCTTC
CASSPSGPYNEQFF
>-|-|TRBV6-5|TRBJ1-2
TGTGCCAGCAGTTACCGAACCCGGGGGTATGGCTACACCTTC
CASSYRTRGYGYTF
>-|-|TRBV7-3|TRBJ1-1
TGTGCCAGCAGTACGACTTCCTGGGGTGTCACTGAAGCTTTCTTT
CASSTTSWGVTEAFF
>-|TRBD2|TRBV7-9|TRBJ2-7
TGTGCCAGCGGGACCCGACTAGCGGGAGTGCGGGAGCAGTACTTC
CASGTRLAGVREQYF
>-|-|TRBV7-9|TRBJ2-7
TGTGCCAGCAGCTTAAGGAAGGGAGGCTTTTGGGGGGAGCAGTACTTC
CASSLRKGGFWGEQYF
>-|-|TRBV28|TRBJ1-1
TGTGCCAGCAGTTTACGCTCAAGGACAGCAGCAGAGGAAGCTTTCTTT
CASSLRSRTAAEEAFF
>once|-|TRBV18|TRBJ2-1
TGTGCCAGCTCAACCCGATCCCAGTACAATGAGCAGTTCTTC
CASSTRSQYNEQFF
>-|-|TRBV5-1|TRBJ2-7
TGCGCCAGCCGACCCGGGACTTACAACTCCTACGAGCAGTACTTC
CASRPGTYNSYEQYF
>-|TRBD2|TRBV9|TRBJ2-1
TGTGCCAGCAGCTCGACTAGCGGGAGTTCCTACAATGAGCAGTTCTTC
CASSSTSGSSYNEQFF
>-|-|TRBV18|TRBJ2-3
TGTGCCAGCTCACTATCTCGGGACGAGGCAGATACGCAGTATTTT
CASSLSRDEADTQYF